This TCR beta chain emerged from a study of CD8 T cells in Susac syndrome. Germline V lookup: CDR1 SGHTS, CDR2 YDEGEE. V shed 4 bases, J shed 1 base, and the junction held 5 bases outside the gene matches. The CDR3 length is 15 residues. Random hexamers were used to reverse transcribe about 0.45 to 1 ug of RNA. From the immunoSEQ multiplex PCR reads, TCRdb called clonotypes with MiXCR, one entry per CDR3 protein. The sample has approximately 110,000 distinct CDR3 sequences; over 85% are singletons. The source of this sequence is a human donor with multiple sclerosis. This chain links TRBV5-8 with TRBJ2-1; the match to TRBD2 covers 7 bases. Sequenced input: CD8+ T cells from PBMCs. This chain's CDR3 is CASSVTGGSYNEQFF. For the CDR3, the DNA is TGTGCCAGCAGCGTGACGGGGGGATCCTACAATGAGCAGTTCTTC.